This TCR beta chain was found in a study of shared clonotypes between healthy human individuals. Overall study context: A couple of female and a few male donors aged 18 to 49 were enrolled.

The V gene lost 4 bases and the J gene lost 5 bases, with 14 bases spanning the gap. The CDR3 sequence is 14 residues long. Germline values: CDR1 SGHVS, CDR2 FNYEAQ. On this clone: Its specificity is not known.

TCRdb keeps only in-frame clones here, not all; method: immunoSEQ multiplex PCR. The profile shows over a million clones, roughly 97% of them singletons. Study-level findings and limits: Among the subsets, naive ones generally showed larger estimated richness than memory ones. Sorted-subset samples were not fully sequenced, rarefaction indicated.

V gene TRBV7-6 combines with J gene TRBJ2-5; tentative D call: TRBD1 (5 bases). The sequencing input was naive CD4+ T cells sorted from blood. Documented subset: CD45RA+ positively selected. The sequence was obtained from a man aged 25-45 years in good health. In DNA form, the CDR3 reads TGTGCCAGCAGCTCGCTTCAGGGTTGGGAGACCCAGTACTTC. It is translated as CASSSLQGWETQYF. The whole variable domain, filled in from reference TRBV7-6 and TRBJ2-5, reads GAGVSQSPRYKVTKRGQDVALRCDPISGHVSLYWYRQALGQGPEFLTYFNYEAQQDKSGLPNDRFSAERPEGSISTLTIQRTEQRDSAMYRCASSSLQGWETQYFGPGTRLLVL.